Sequencing of this T cell receptor (beta chain) was carried out in a study of human T cells and chemical hapten exposure. Study in general: Mainly, slight library volume differences in the pool made TCR yields vary.

What the library attached to individual cDNA molecules were unique molecular identifiers. TCRdb re-analysed the RACE reads in MiXCR, keeping a single row per CDR3 protein. This sample yields 150,000 to 200,000 distinct CDR3 sequences, of which about 22% are seen a single time; 2% to 3% belongs to the top ten. Time point denoted: patch test 3, about 24 weeks after DPC sensitization. As for treatment: therapeutic diphenylcyclopropenone sensitization with weekly scalp DPC. Germline V lookup: CDR1 MNHEY, CDR2 SMNVEV (reference sequence). V gave up 3 bases and J gave up 6 bases, with 11 bases separating them. The CDR3 runs 14 residues.

The gene calls are TRBV27 and TRBJ2-2; D perhaps matches TRBD1 (5 bases). The sample was whole blood, taken in connection with sensitization to the hapten diphenylcyclopropenone (DPC). This TCR was sampled from a woman between 40 and 55 years old with alopecia areata. Some clones in this sample may be carry-over from other donors' samples. The DNA of the CDR3 is TGTGCCAGCAGTTTCTCAACAGGTCCCGGGGAGCTGTTTTTT. Translation gives CASSFSTGPGELFF.